What follows describes a single TCR beta chain. Deep was the level used in running the assay. Here immunoSEQ multiplex PCR was the method, and the copy in TCRdb shows in-frame clones only, minus some. The sample consists of about 680,000 clones, around 92% of them appearing once. This CDR3 comprises 21 residues. J lost 7 bases, V lost 2 bases, and 23 bases had no gene match. In germline, CDR1 is SGHRS, CDR2 YFSETQ. This sample was taken from a study of shared clonotypes between healthy human individuals. For the study at large: Three plates each covered CD4 naive and memory; CD8 naive two, CD8 memory one.

In the naive CD8 group, cells lacked CD45RO and were positively selected for CCR7, so terminally differentiated effector memory CD45RA+ cells were left out. The sequenced sample consisted of naive CD8+ T cells sorted from blood. The sequence was collected from a man aged 25 to 40 in good health. The J gene is TRBJ2-1, the V gene TRBV5-1, with 11 bases that match TRBD2. The CDR3 coding sequence is TGCGCCAGCAGCTTACTTGTGCTAGAAACTAGCGGGAGTCTAATCACAAATGAGCAGTTCTTC. Its translation is CASSLLVLETSGSLITNEQFF.